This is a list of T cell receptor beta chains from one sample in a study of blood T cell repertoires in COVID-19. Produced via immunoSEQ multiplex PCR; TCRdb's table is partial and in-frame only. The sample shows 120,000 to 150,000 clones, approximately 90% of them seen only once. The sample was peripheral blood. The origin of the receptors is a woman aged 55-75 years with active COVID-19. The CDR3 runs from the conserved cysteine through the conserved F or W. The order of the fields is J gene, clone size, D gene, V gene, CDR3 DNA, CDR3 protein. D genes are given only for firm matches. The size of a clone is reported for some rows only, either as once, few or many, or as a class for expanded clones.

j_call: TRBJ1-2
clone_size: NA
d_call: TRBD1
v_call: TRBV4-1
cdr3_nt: TGCGCCAGCAGCCGTTCGGGGACAGTATACGGCTACACCTTC
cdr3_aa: CASSRSGTVYGYTF

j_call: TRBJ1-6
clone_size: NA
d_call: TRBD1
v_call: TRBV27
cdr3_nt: TGTGCCAGCAGGAAGACAGGGGGCTTTTCCTATAATTCACCCCTCCACTTT
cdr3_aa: CASRKTGGFSYNSPLHF

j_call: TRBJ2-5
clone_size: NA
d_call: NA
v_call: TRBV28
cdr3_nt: TGTGCCAGCAGCCCCCGGAGCCTAGCGACCCTATACACGACCCAGTACTTC
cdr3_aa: CASSPRSLATLYTTQYF

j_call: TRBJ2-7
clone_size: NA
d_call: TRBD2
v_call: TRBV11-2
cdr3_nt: TGTGCCAGCAGCTTAGGCCCTAGCGGGACCTACGAGCAGTACTTC
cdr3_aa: CASSLGPSGTYEQYF

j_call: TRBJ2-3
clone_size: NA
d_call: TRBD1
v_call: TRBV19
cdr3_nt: TGTGCCAGTAGACGGGACAGGGACACAGATACGCAGTATTTT
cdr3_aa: CASRRDRDTDTQYF

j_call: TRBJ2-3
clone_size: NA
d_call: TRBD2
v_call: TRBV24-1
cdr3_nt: TGTGCCGCTGGGACTAGTGGCGATACGCAGTATTTT
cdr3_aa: CAAGTSGDTQYF

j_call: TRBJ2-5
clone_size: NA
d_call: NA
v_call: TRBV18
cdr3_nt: TGTGCCAGCTCACCCGGACAGCCTCCAGAGACCCAGTACTTC
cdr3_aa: CASSPGQPPETQYF

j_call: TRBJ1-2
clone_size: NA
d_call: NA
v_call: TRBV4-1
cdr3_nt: TGCGCCAGCAGCCCGGACAGAGATTTATACTATGGCTACACCTTC
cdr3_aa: CASSPDRDLYYGYTF

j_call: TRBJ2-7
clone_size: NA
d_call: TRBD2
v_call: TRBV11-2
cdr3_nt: TGTGCCAGCAGCTTAGGAGGGAGGGCCTACGAGCAGTACTTC
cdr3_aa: CASSLGGRAYEQYF

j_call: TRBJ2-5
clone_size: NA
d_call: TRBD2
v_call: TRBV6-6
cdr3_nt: TGTGCCAGCAGTTATGGTGGAACGGGAGGGCAGGCGACCCAGTACTTC
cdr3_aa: CASSYGGTGGQATQYF

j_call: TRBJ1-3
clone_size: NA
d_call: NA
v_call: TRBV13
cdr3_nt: TGTGCCAGCAGCTTAGGCGGGGGGACTGGAAACACCATATATTTT
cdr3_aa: CASSLGGGTGNTIYF

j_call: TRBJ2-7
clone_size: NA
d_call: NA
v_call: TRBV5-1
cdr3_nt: TGCGCCAGCAGCTTGGCCAGGTCGGTCGACGAGCAGTACTTC
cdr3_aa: CASSLARSVDEQYF

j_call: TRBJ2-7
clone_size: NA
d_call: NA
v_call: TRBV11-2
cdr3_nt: TGTGCCAGCAGCTTAGTTGGCGGTAGAACCTACGAGCAGTACTTC
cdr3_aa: CASSLVGGRTYEQYF

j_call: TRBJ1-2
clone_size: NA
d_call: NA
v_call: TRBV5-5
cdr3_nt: TGTGCCAGCAGCCCACGAGTCTCTAACTATGGCTACACCTTC
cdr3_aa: CASSPRVSNYGYTF

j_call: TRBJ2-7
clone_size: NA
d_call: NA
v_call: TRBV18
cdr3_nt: TGTGCCAGCTCACCCGCCGGACAGAGTTCCTACGAGCAGTACTTC
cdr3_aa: CASSPAGQSSYEQYF

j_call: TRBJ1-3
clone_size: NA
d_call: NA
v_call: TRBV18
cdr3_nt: TGTGCCAGCTCACCAGTCGGGGGAGCTGGAAACACCATATATTTT
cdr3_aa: CASSPVGGAGNTIYF

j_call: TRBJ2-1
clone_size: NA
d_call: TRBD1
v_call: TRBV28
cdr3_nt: TGTGCCAGTACCGGGACAGAGTACAATGAGCAGTTCTTC
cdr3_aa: CASTGTEYNEQFF

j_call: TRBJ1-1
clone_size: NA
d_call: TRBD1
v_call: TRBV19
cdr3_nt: TGTGCCAGTAGTATAAGGGACAGGGATATGGACACTGAAGCTTTCTTT
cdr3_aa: CASSIRDRDMDTEAFF

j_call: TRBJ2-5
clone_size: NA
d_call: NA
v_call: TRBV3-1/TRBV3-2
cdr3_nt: TGTGCCAGCAGCCAGGGTGTCCGGGGGATCAAGACCCAGTACTTC
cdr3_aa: CASSQGVRGIKTQYF

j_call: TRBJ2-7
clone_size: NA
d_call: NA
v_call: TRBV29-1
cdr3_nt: TGCAGCGTTGAAGACCCCCGGGACACTACCTACGAGCAGTACTTC
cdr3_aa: CSVEDPRDTTYEQYF

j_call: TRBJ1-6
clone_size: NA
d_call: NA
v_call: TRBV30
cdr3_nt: TGTGCCTGGAGGACACCCCGGACAGAAAATTCACCCCTCCACTTT
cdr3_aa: CAWRTPRTENSPLHF

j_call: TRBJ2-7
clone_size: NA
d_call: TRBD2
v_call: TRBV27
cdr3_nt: TGTGCCAGCAGTGCATGGACTAGCGGCTCTGTAGCCTACGAGCAGTACTTC
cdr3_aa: CASSAWTSGSVAYEQYF

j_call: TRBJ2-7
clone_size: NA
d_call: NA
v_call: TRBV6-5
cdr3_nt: TGTGCCAGCTCCTCAAGGGAGGCCTACGAGCAGTACTTC
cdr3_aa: CASSSREAYEQYF

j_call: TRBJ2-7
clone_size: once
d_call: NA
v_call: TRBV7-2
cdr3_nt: TGTGCCAGCAGCTTATCCCACGGGATTCTTTACGAGCAGTACTTC
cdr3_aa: CASSLSHGILYEQYF

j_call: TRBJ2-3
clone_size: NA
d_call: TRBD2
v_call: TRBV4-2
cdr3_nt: TGTGCCAGCAGCCAAGGCGCACTAGCGGGAGGAGTAGATACGCAGTATTTT
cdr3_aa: CASSQGALAGGVDTQYF

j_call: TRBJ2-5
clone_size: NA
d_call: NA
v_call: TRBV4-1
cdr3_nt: TGCGCCAGCAGCCAAGGGCCCCCGCGGACCGGGAAGTTAGAGACCCAGTACTTC
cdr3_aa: CASSQGPPRTGKLETQYF

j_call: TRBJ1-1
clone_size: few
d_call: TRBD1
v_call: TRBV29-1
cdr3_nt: TGCAGCGTTCGCTACCACTTCCGGGACAGAACTAAGGAAGCTTTCTTT
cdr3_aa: CSVRYHFRDRTKEAFF

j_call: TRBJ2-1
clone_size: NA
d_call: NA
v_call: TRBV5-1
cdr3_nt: TGCGCCAGCAGCTTGGTGGGGGGACGGGGCTCCTACAATGAGCAGTTCTTC
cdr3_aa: CASSLVGGRGSYNEQFF

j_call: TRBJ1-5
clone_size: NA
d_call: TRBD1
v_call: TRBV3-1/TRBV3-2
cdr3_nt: TGTGCCAGCAGCCGGGCCAAGGGGGCCCAGCCCCAGCATTTT
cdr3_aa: CASSRAKGAQPQHF

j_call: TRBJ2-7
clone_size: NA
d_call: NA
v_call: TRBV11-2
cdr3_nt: TGTGCCAGCAGCTCATCCGCCCAGGGTTTTTATGCCCAACGGCAGTACTTC
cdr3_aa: CASSSSAQGFYAQRQYF

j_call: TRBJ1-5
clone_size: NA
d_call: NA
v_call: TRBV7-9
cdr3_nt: TGTGCCAGCAGTCCGTCGACAGCTCAAGGGCAGCCCCAGCATTTT
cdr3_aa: CASSPSTAQGQPQHF

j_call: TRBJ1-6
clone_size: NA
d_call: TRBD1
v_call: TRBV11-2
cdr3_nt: TGTGCCAGCAGCCTGGGACAGGGGAGGGGATATAATTCACCCCTCCACTTT
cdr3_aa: CASSLGQGRGYNSPLHF

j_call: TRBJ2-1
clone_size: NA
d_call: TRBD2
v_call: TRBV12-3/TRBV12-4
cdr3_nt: TGTGCCAGCAGTTTACCAGCGGGGAATGAGCAGTTCTTC
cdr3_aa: CASSLPAGNEQFF

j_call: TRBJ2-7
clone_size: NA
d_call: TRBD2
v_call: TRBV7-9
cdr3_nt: TGTGCCAGCAGCTTAGTATTAGCGGGAGCTGGAGAGCAGTACTTC
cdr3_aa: CASSLVLAGAGEQYF

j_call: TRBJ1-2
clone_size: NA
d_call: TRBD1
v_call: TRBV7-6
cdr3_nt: TGTGCCAGCACCCCGGGACAGCCTAACTATGGCTACACCTTC
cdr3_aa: CASTPGQPNYGYTF

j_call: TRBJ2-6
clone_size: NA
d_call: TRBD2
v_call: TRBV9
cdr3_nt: TGTGCCAGCAGCGTAGTGGTAGCGGGTAACTCTGGGGCCAACGTCCTGACTTTC
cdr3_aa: CASSVVVAGNSGANVLTF

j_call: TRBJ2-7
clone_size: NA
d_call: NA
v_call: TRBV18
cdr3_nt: TGTGCCAGCTCACCAAAACAGGTTCCCGCCTACGAGCAGTACTTC
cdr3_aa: CASSPKQVPAYEQYF

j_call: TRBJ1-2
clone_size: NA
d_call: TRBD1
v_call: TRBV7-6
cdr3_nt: TGTGCCAGCAGCAGGGGACAGGGCGGCCGTTATGGCTACACCTTC
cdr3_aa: CASSRGQGGRYGYTF

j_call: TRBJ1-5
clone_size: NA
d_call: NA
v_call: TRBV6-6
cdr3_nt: TGTGCCAGCTCCCAGGGCCTTAGCTCTCTGCCCCAGCATTTT
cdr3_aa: CASSQGLSSLPQHF

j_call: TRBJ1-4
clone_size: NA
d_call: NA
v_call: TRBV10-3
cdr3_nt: TGTGCCATCAGTTCAAGTCAGGGGAATGGAGAAAAACTGTTTTTT
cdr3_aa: CAISSSQGNGEKLFF

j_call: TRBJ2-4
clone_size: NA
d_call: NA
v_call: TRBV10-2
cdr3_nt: TGCGCCAGCAGTGCTTTAGCCAAAAACATTCAGTACTTC
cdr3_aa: CASSALAKNIQYF

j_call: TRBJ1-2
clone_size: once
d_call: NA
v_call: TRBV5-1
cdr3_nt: TGCGCCAGCAGCCCCTCCGGCGGATTCTATGGCTACACCTTC
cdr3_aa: CASSPSGGFYGYTF

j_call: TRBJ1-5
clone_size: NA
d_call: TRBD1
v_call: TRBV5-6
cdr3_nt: TGTGCCAGCACGACAGGGGTTAGCAATCAGCCCCAGCATTTT
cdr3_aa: CASTTGVSNQPQHF

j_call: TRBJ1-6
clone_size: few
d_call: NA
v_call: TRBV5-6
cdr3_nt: TGTGCCAGCAGGTTAACAGGGTTAAGCTCCTATAATTCACCCCTCCACTTT
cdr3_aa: CASRLTGLSSYNSPLHF

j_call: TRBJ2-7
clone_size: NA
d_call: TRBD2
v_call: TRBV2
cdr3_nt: TGTGCCAGTGGGATAGCGGGATCGGGCTACGAGCAGTACTTC
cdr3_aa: CASGIAGSGYEQYF

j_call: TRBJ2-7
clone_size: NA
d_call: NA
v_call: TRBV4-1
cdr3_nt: TGCGCCAGCAGCCAAGAAGTAGGACAGCTCGTACACGAGCAGTACTTC
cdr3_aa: CASSQEVGQLVHEQYF

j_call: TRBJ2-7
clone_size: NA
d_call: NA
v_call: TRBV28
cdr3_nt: TGTGCCAGCGCGTCTAGAGGAGACTACGAGCAGTACTTC
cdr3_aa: CASASRGDYEQYF

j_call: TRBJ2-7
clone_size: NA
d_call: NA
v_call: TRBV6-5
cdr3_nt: TGTGCCAGCAGTTGGAAACAGGGCAGAACCTACGAGCAGTACTTC
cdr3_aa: CASSWKQGRTYEQYF

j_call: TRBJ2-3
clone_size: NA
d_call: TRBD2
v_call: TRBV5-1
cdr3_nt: TGCGCCAGCCACCCTGGCCGACTAGCGGGACCAGATACGCAGTATTTT
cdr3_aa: CASHPGRLAGPDTQYF

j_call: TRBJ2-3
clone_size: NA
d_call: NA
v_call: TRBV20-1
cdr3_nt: TGCAGTGCTAGTTGGCGGGGAGTGGTTGATACGCAGTATTTT
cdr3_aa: CSASWRGVVDTQYF

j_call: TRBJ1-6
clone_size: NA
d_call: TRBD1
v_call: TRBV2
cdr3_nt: TGTGCCAGCACCGGGACAGGGGGCCGGGGACCCCTCCACTTT
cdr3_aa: CASTGTGGRGPLHF

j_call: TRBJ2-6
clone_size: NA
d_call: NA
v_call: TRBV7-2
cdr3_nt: TGTGCCAGCAGCAGAGAGGGTGCGTTGCTCTCTGGGGCCAACGTCCTGACTTTC
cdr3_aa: CASSREGALLSGANVLTF

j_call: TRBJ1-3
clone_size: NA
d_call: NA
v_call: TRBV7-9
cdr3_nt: TGTGCCAGCAGCATCTTCGGAAACACCATATATTTT
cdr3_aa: CASSIFGNTIYF

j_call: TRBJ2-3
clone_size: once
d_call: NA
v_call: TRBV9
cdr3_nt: TGTGCCAGCAGTCGTAGATCAGATACGCAGTATTTT
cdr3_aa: CASSRRSDTQYF

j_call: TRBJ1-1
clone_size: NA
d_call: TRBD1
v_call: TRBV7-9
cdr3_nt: TGTGCCAGCAGCTCACGACAGGGCCTGGGCACTGAAGCTTTCTTT
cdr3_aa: CASSSRQGLGTEAFF

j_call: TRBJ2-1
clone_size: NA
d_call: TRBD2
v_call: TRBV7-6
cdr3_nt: TGTGCCAGCAGCGCAGGGACTAGCAGGAACAATGAGCAGTTCTTC
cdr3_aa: CASSAGTSRNNEQFF

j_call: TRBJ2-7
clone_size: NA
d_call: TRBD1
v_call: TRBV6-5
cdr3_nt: TGTGCCAGCAGTCGCGGACAGGGCGGTCGGGAGCAGTACTTC
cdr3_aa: CASSRGQGGREQYF

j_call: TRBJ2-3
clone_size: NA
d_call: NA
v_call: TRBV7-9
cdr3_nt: TGTGCCAGCAGCTTAGAAGGGAGTACAGATACGCAGTATTTT
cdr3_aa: CASSLEGSTDTQYF